The rows below give T cell receptor beta chains drawn from one sample of a study of cytomegalovirus exposure and HLA in healthy donors. Libraries were prepared by immunoSEQ multiplex PCR; TCRdb keeps only in-frame clonotypes and omits some of them. Among some 150,000 clones listed, roughly 87% were seen once. Sequences were obtained from PBMCs. These receptors all stem from a young woman in good health and CMV-seropositive. Both conserved end residues are part of each CDR3.

J | V | CDR3
TRBJ2-7 | TRBV7-9 | CASSPGGLAYEQYF
TRBJ2-1 | TRBV27 | CASSFLRGGAPRDNEQFF
TRBJ1-2 | TRBV29-1 | CSVVGQNYGYTF
TRBJ1-5 | TRBV30 | CACGTRDNQPQHF
TRBJ1-1 | TRBV28 | CASSRQGAHFDEAFF
TRBJ2-5 | TRBV7-9 | CGVNQETQYF
TRBJ2-3 | TRBV29-1 | CSARPSAPTDTQYF
TRBJ1-1 | TRBV28 | CASSPLTGEGAFF
TRBJ1-1 | TRBV7-9 | CASSGDLKAFF
TRBJ2-3 | TRBV2 | CASRGQGNRDTQYF
TRBJ1-4 | TRBV9 | CASSVAGRHEKLFF
TRBJ1-2 | TRBV25-1 | CASSERGTGGSDGYTF
TRBJ1-5 | TRBV7-9 | CASSLGRDSNQPQHF
TRBJ1-1 | TRBV7-6 | CASSLGGGSLNTEAFF
TRBJ2-5 | TRBV5-1 | CASTLGQGGETQYF
TRBJ2-7 | TRBV6-1 | CASSEAVRADEQYF
TRBJ2-7 | TRBV5-1 | CASRGTGYPYEQYF
TRBJ2-3 | TRBV9 | CASSGHRGLDTDTQYF
TRBJ2-3 | TRBV2 | CASSRSGGASDTQYF
TRBJ2-5 | TRBV7-7 | CASSLGLGAGVETQYF
TRBJ2-5 | TRBV9 | CASSVGWTSAETQYF
TRBJ2-3 | TRBV5-4 | CASSLASTDTQYF
TRBJ2-1 | TRBV6-4 | CASSNSSYNEQFF
TRBJ1-6 | TRBV6-1 | CASSEARGGVGNSPLHF
TRBJ1-1 | TRBV7-6 | CASSLFEGGGTEAFF
TRBJ2-1 | TRBV15 | CATSREKGLAGGEQFF
TRBJ1-5 | TRBV10-3 | CAISDRNQPQHF
TRBJ1-5 | TRBV11-2 | CASSFGTANQPQHF
TRBJ2-7 | TRBV7-7 | CASSPDRVGAEQYF
TRBJ1-3 | TRBV2 | CASSGLSGNTIYF
TRBJ2-2 | TRBV15 | CATSIPDRLNTGELFF
TRBJ2-2 | TRBV5-4 | CASSRGLAGTTGELFF
TRBJ1-6 | TRBV7-6 | CASSLVQGVLHF
TRBJ1-1 | TRBV28 | CASRGSIAMGTEAFF
TRBJ2-5 | TRBV9 | CASSAGAGRGRQETQYF
TRBJ1-2 | TRBV5-1 | CASSLGTNYGYTF
TRBJ1-2 | TRBV2 | CASSVGSPRGNYGYTF
TRBJ1-1 | TRBV7-7 | CASSPLDSNTEAFF
TRBJ1-1 | TRBV28 | CASCIGSTNTEAFF
TRBJ2-7 | TRBV5-5 | CASRKGTGVDEQYF
TRBJ2-7 | TRBV6-1 | CASSALQETYEQYF
TRBJ2-1 | TRBV11-2 | CASRLAAYNEQFF
TRBJ1-5 | TRBV5-8 | CASSLQAASNQPQHF
TRBJ2-5 | TRBV7-9 | CASSLRGAGETQYF
TRBJ1-6 | TRBV5-4 | CASSRALGQYNSPLHF
TRBJ1-2 | TRBV28 | CASSSPQGAGGYTF
TRBJ1-2 | TRBV6-6 | CASSYSMGQGPYGYTF
TRBJ1-4 | TRBV5-1 | CASSFSGQAQSMELFF
TRBJ2-3 | TRBV28 | CASSFLAQSTDTQYF
TRBJ2-2 | TRBV5-1 | CASSPRQGGTGELFF
TRBJ1-1 | TRBV4-1 | CASSHELAQNTEAFF
TRBJ2-2 | TRBV9 | CASSVLAETGELFF
TRBJ2-1 | TRBV6-5 | CASSYPGQPFNEQFF